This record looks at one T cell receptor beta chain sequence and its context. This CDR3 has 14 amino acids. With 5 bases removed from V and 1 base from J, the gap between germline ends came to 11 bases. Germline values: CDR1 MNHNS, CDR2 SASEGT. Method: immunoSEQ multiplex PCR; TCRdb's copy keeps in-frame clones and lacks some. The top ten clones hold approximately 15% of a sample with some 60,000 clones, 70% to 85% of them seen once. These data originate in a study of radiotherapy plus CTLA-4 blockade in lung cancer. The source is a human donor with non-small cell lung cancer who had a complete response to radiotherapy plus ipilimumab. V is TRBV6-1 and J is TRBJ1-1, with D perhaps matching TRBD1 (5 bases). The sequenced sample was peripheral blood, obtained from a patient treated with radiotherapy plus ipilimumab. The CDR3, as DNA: TGTGCCAGCAGTTCCCCGGGGGGGAACACTGAAGCTTTCTTT. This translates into CASSSPGGNTEAFF.